Listed below are T cell receptor beta chains from one sample, sequenced in a study of shared clonotypes between healthy human individuals. This table comes from immunoSEQ multiplex PCR, and its TCRdb copy is limited to in-frame clones, with some not included. The table includes 550,000 to 750,000 clones, 95% to 96% detected once. The sequencing input was naive CD8+ T cells sorted from blood. The source is a woman aged 30 to 39 in good health. CDR3s include the opening cysteine and the closing phenylalanine or tryptophan. D genes are given only for firm matches. The listing skips clone size in some rows; elsewhere it reads once, few, many or a size class.

clone_size j_call v_call d_call cdr3_nt cdr3_aa
NA TRBJ2-1 TRBV27 NA TGTGCCAGCAGTTCACGGGGCAGGGACAATGAGCAGTTCTTC CASSSRGRDNEQFF
NA TRBJ2-7 TRBV30 TRBD2 TGTGCCTGGAGTCTGAGGACTAGTTTCCACGAGCAGTACTTC CAWSLRTSFHEQYF
NA TRBJ2-5 TRBV10-3 NA TGTGCCAGCACAGCCGAGCTCCAAGAGACCCAGTACTTC CASTAELQETQYF
once TRBJ1-4 TRBV30 NA TGTGCCTGGAGTGGGGGCCCAGGGGATGCTAATGAAAAACTGTTTTTT CAWSGGPGDANEKLFF
once TRBJ2-1 TRBV6-5 TRBD2 TGTGCCAGCAGCTTAGCGGGAGACTCCTACAATGAGCAGTTCTTC CASSLAGDSYNEQFF
NA TRBJ2-7 TRBV6-5 NA TGTGCCAGCAGTTACGGCCCGACTTCCTACGAGCAGTACTTC CASSYGPTSYEQYF
NA TRBJ2-5 TRBV13 NA TGTGCCAGCAGCTTAGAGGAGGCCCAGTACTTC CASSLEEAQYF
NA TRBJ2-1 TRBV19 NA TGTGCCAGTAGTATCACGGGATTGGGGGAAAATGAGCAGTTCTTC CASSITGLGENEQFF
NA TRBJ1-5 TRBV4-2 TRBD1 TGTGCCAGCAGCCATCTCGGGGACAGGGATGGACAGCCCCAGCATTTT CASSHLGDRDGQPQHF
NA TRBJ2-3 TRBV4-1 TRBD2 TGCGCCAGCAGCCAAGAAAACCCCGGGGTTGCGGGAGAACCAGATACGCAGTATTTT CASSQENPGVAGEPDTQYF
NA TRBJ2-7 TRBV7-9 NA TGTGCCAGCAGCTCGACCTGGGGAGCGGAGGCCCACGAGCAGTACTTC CASSSTWGAEAHEQYF
once TRBJ2-3 TRBV7-2 TRBD2 TGTGCCAGCAGCAAAACTAGCGGGGGCACAGATACGCAGTATTTT CASSKTSGGTDTQYF
NA TRBJ2-7 TRBV28 TRBD2 TGTGCCAGCAGTTGGGAGGGCGGGATACCCTACGAGCAGTACTTC CASSWEGGIPYEQYF
NA TRBJ2-7 TRBV4-2 TRBD2 TGTGCCAGCAGCCAAGAGGGACTAGCGGGTTCCTACGAGCAGTACTTC CASSQEGLAGSYEQYF
NA TRBJ2-1 TRBV9 TRBD2 TGTGCCAGCAGCCCACTAGCGGGAGCAGATGAGCAGTTCTTC CASSPLAGADEQFF
NA TRBJ1-2 TRBV25-1 TRBD1 TGTGCCAGCAGTGAATTGGACAGGGAATATGGCTATGGCTACACCTTC CASSELDREYGYGYTF
NA TRBJ2-7 TRBV7-8 NA TGTGCCAGCAGCTTAGCGGTAGGGACGGCTACCTACGAGCAGTACTTC CASSLAVGTATYEQYF
NA TRBJ2-7 TRBV6-8 NA TGTGCCAGCAGTTACTCGGAATGGACATCCTCCTACGAGCAGTACTTC CASSYSEWTSSYEQYF
NA TRBJ2-5 TRBV4-2 NA TGTGCCAGCAGCCTAAGGGGAGAGACCCAGTACTTC CASSLRGETQYF
NA TRBJ1-5 TRBV6-1 NA TGTGCCAGCAGTGAACTAACAGACAATCAGCCCCAGCATTTT CASSELTDNQPQHF
NA TRBJ1-4 TRBV7-8 NA TGTGCCAGCAGCTTAGAGTTGGGACGGGATGAAAAACTGTTTTTT CASSLELGRDEKLFF
NA TRBJ1-5 TRBV28 NA TGTGCCAGCAGTCGGCCGGAAGGGGATCTGGCCCAGCATTTT CASSRPEGDLAQHF
NA TRBJ2-7 TRBV27 NA TGTGCCAGCAGAATAGAAGGTCGTTCCTCCGAGCAGTACTTC CASRIEGRSSEQYF
NA TRBJ1-3 TRBV6-5 TRBD1 TGTGCCAGCAGTGTCAGGGGGGCTGGAAACACCATATATTTT CASSVRGAGNTIYF
NA TRBJ2-7 TRBV27 TRBD2 TGTGCCAGCAGTCCGGGGGGATCCACCTACGAGCAGTACTTC CASSPGGSTYEQYF
NA TRBJ1-4 TRBV2 NA TGTGCCGGCAGTGTCACGAACCTTAATGAAAAACTGTTTTTT CAGSVTNLNEKLFF
NA TRBJ2-7 TRBV10-3 TRBD2 TGTGCCATCAGTGTGGATAGCGGGAGTTACGAGCAGTACTTC CAISVDSGSYEQYF
NA TRBJ2-7 TRBV6-5 TRBD2 TGTGCCAGCTCCGGACTAGAATACTACGAGCAGTACTTC CASSGLEYYEQYF
NA TRBJ2-7 TRBV28 NA TGTGCCAGCACGGTAGCAGTCTCCTACGAGCAGTACTTC CASTVAVSYEQYF
once TRBJ1-5 TRBV10-1 TRBD1 TGCGCCAGCAGTGAGTCACGGGGACAGGGCAATCAGCCCCAGCATTTT CASSESRGQGNQPQHF
once TRBJ1-2 TRBV29-1 TRBD1 TGCAGCGGAGGACAGGCGGACTATGGCTACACCTTC CSGGQADYGYTF
NA TRBJ2-1 TRBV27 TRBD2 TGTGCCAGCAGTTTAGAAGCGGGAGGGCCCAGTACCTACAATGAGCAGTTCTTC CASSLEAGGPSTYNEQFF
NA TRBJ2-7 TRBV19 NA TGTGCCAGTAGTCCAATCCCCAGTTCTGGCAACGAGCAGTACTTC CASSPIPSSGNEQYF
NA TRBJ1-2 TRBV6-6 NA TGTGCCAGCAGTTACTCAGGATTCTATGGCTACACCTTC CASSYSGFYGYTF
NA TRBJ2-1 TRBV7-2 TRBD2 TGTGCCAGCAGCTTTGAAGGACTAGCGTACTACATCGATGAGCAGTTCTTC CASSFEGLAYYIDEQFF
NA TRBJ2-7 TRBV7-9 NA TGTGCCAGCAGCTCGGACACCTTCTACGAGCAGTACTTC CASSSDTFYEQYF
NA TRBJ2-7 TRBV4-2 TRBD1 TGTGCCAGCAGCCTGCTAGAGGGGGCGCTGGAGCAGTACTTC CASSLLEGALEQYF
NA TRBJ2-1 TRBV27 NA TGTGCCAGCAGTGGGGCGGGCTCCTACAATGAGCAGTTCTTC CASSGAGSYNEQFF
NA TRBJ1-5 TRBV19 NA TGTGCCAGTAGTTTTGACATAACCTATCCCAATCAGCCCCAGCATTTT CASSFDITYPNQPQHF
NA TRBJ2-1 TRBV5-1 TRBD2 TGCGCCAGCAGCGGGGGACAGGGGACTAGCGGGAGGAATGAGCAGTTCTTC CASSGGQGTSGRNEQFF
NA TRBJ1-2 TRBV6-6 NA TGTGCCAGCAGTTACTTGCTTGGCATCGACTATGGCTACACCTTC CASSYLLGIDYGYTF
NA TRBJ2-1 TRBV9 NA TGTGCCAGCAGCGCCCCTAGGTTTGGTGAGCAGTTCTTC CASSAPRFGEQFF
NA TRBJ2-5 TRBV28 NA TGTGCCAGCAGTTTGGCAGAGACCCAGTACTTC CASSLAETQYF
once TRBJ2-5 TRBV27 NA TGTGCCAGCAGTTTCGTCCGGGAGGAGACCCAGTACTTC CASSFVREETQYF
NA TRBJ2-3 TRBV7-8 NA TGTGCCAGCAGCCCCCTAGAAGACGGTAGCACAGATACGCAGTATTTT CASSPLEDGSTDTQYF
NA TRBJ2-2 TRBV7-9 NA TGTGCCAGCACCTTAAGCGGGTCGAACACCGGGGAGCTGTTTTTT CASTLSGSNTGELFF
NA TRBJ1-2 TRBV5-4 TRBD1 TGTGCCAGCAGCGACGATACAGGGGCTGATGGCTACACCTTC CASSDDTGADGYTF
NA TRBJ2-7 TRBV7-9 NA TGTGCCAGCAGCCGGGACTCGTCCTACGAGCAGTACTTC CASSRDSSYEQYF
once TRBJ2-1 TRBV28 TRBD2 TGTGCCAGCAGAGCTAGCGGGACACCCGAGCAGTTCTTC CASRASGTPEQFF
once TRBJ2-7 TRBV7-3 NA TGTGCCAGCAGCTTCACAGGGAATGACGAGCAGTACTTC CASSFTGNDEQYF
NA TRBJ1-1 TRBV14 TRBD1 TGTGCCAGCAGCCAAGCCTTGACAGGGGGGGGAGCTTTCTTT CASSQALTGGGAFF
NA TRBJ2-7 TRBV28 NA TGTGCCAGCACCATGACAGGACCTAGCGAGCAGTACTTC CASTMTGPSEQYF
NA TRBJ2-3 TRBV7-2 NA TGTGCCAGCAGCTTAGTTGGACTACCGGCGGCAGATACGCAGTATTTT CASSLVGLPAADTQYF
NA TRBJ2-5 TRBV11-1 NA TGTGCCAGCAGCTTAGAGATCGACCCGGAGACCCAGTACTTC CASSLEIDPETQYF
NA TRBJ1-1 TRBV13 NA TGTGCCAGCAGCTTAGGTAGGGGCGGAAACACTGAAGCTTTCTTT CASSLGRGGNTEAFF
NA TRBJ2-7 TRBV6-5 NA TGTGCCAGCAGTTACTCTGCTGGACCCTCCTACGAGCAGTACTTC CASSYSAGPSYEQYF
NA TRBJ2-7 TRBV5-1 NA TGCGCCAGCAGTTTGAGGGGATCAGGGACCTACGAGCAGTACTTC CASSLRGSGTYEQYF
NA TRBJ1-3 TRBV9 NA TGTGCCAGCAGCGACCGCTACTCTGGAAACACCATATATTTT CASSDRYSGNTIYF
NA TRBJ1-5 TRBV2 NA TGTGCCAGCAGGGACCGCGGCAATCAGCCCCAGCATTTT CASRDRGNQPQHF
NA TRBJ2-7 TRBV13 NA TGTGCCAGCAGCTTAGGGACTCCCTACGAGCAGTACTTC CASSLGTPYEQYF